Sequencing of this T cell receptor beta chain was carried out in a study of cytomegalovirus exposure and HLA in healthy donors. Study-wide results and caveats: The authors listed 164 TCR beta chains as cytomegalovirus-associated. A later analysis found most CMV-associated TCR beta chains apparently HLA-restricted. More clonal expansion characterized HLA-associated TCR beta chains than equally common others in a later analysis.

Vbeta (60) and Jbeta (13) primers were used in the PCR. Using immunoSEQ multiplex PCR, the repertoire was profiled, and TCRdb retains in-frame clones only, with some absent. The sample yields about 140,000 clones, over 60% seen once. In regard to this clone: Its antigen is not identified.

The sequenced sample consisted of PBMCs. The TCR originated in a male donor in good health and CMV-seropositive.

The CDR3 sequence is CASSLGQGDTEAFF. The CDR3, as DNA: TGTGCCAGCAGCCTAGGACAGGGGGACACTGAAGCTTTCTTT. V is TRBV7-9 and J is TRBJ1-1; TRBD1 agrees at 10 bases. Trimming took 5 bases from V and 3 from J; bases not matched to a gene: 3. The CDR3 has 14 amino acids. Looked up from germline, CDR1 is SEHNR and CDR2 is FQNEAQ (reference sequence).